This passage covers 6 T cell receptor beta chains from one sample sequenced in a study of CD8 T cells in Susac syndrome. Random hexamers were used to reverse transcribe an amount of roughly 0.5 to 1 ug RNA. TCRdb used MiXCR to reprocess the immunoSEQ multiplex PCR reads, holding one entry per CDR3 protein. The table records about 200,000 distinct CDR3 sequences, roughly 95% of them present only once. Input material: CD4+ T cells from PBMCs. Receptor source: a human donor in good health.

This chain connects TRBV24-1 to TRBJ2-7, with D unresolved. V lost 3 bases, J lost 3 bases, and 11 bases lay in between. CDR1 KGHDR and CDR2 SFDVKD come from the germline V gene. The CDR3 sequence is 14 residues long. The CDR3 DNA is TGTGCCACCAGTGATGCCGGGCTTGGCTACGAGCAGTACGTC. Amino acids: CATSDAGLGYEQYV.

The J gene is TRBJ1-4, the V gene TRBV5-1; D gene unclear. The CDR3 spans 14 residues. V was pared by 1 base and J by 5 bases, with 9 bases between. The germline V gene has CDR1 SGHRS and CDR2 YFSETQ. CDR3 nucleotides: TGCGCCAGCAGCTTGCCGGAGACAAATGAAAAACTGTTTTTT. This encodes CASSLPETNEKLFF.

The chain employs TRBV5-4 and TRBJ2-7; D uncertain. This CDR3 is built from 14 residues. Per germline, CDR1 SGHNT and CDR2 YYREEE (reference sequence). Trimming pared 1 base from V and 2 bases from J, leaving 10 bases between. In DNA, the CDR3 is TGTGCCAGCAGCTTGAGGGTTAGTCCCTACGAGCAGTACTTC. Encoded protein: CASSLRVSPYEQYF.

This chain links TRBV20-1 with TRBJ1-1; D is possibly TRBD1 (6 bases). CDR1 DFQATT and CDR2 SNEGSKA come from the germline V gene (reference sequence). Deletions cut 5 bases from V and 1 base from J, with 14 bases between. The CDR3 contains 14 residues. In nucleotides, the CDR3 is TGCAGTGCTCTAGAGACAGGAAGGAACACTGAAGCTTTCTTT. It encodes CSALETGRNTEAFF.

The rearrangement uses TRBV12-3 or TRBV12-4 and TRBJ1-1, with 7 bases lining up with TRBD1. Losses at the gene ends were 5 bases for V and 9 bases for J; bases not matched to a gene: 9. The CDR3 has 13 amino acids. The CDR3, as DNA: TGTGCCAGCAGTCCCTCGCGACAGGGCCAAGCTTTCTTT. Its translation is CASSPSRQGQAFF.

The table lists this clonotype with a few counts. The chain employs TRBV2 and TRBJ2-1, with D maybe TRBD2 (6 bases). Trimming removed 8 bases from V and 4 bases from J, with 9 bases in between. Germline loops: CDR1 SNHLY, CDR2 FYNNEI. This CDR3 spans 12 amino acids. The CDR3 DNA sequence: TGTGCCAGCTCGGCGGGGTACAATGAGCAGTTCTTC. Its translation is CASSAGYNEQFF.